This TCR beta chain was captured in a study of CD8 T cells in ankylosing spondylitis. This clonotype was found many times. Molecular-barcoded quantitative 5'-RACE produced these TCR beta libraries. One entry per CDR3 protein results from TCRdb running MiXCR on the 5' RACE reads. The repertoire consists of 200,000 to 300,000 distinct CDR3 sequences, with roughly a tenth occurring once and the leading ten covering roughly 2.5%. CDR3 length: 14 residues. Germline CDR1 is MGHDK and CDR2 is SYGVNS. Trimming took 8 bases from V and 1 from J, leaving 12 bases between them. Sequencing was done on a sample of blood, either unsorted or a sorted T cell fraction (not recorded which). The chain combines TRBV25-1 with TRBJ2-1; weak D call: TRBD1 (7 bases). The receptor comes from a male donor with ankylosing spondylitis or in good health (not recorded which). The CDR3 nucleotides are TGTGCCAGCCGTTCAGGGGGGTCCTACAATGAGCAGTTCTTC. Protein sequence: CASRSGGSYNEQFF.